This TCR beta chain was recorded in a study of blood T cell repertoires in COVID-19. Across the study: The study drew acute and convalescent COVID-19 samples from the United States, Italy and Spain. T cells, B-cell-depleted T cells, or PBMCs provided the cDNA or gDNA that served as material.

The CDR3 is made up of 15 amino acids. The germline CDR1 and CDR2 sequences are SNHLY and FYNNEI. Trimming shortened V by 6 bases and J by 0 bases, and 12 bases separated the two germline ends. Per the study methods: By means of reference gene primer amplification, nucleated cell counts were estimated. TCRdb keeps only in-frame clones here, not all; method: immunoSEQ multiplex PCR. V, J and clone size derive from that table, while D and trimming were established from the DNA sequence. The table lists 150,000 to 200,000 clones, about four fifths of them singletons. J is TRBJ1-3 and V is TRBV2; D is perhaps TRBD1 (5 bases). This sequence was found in a woman aged 30 to 39 who had been exposed to COVID-19. Source material: PBMCs or T cells enriched from blood (not recorded which). The CDR3, as DNA: TGTGCCAGCAGGCAAGACAGTGACTCTGGAAACACCATATATTTT. It translates to CASRQDSDSGNTIYF.